This entry lists 2 T cell receptor beta chains sequenced from one sample in a study of cytomegalovirus exposure and HLA in healthy donors. TCRdb's copy holds only in-frame clones and misses some; the assay was immunoSEQ multiplex PCR. Of 110,000 or so clones detected, 88% appear once; the ten largest clones hold around 2%. Sequencing used PBMCs. These receptors originate from a man between 18 and 35 years old in good health and CMV-seronegative.

The rearrangement links TRBV2 to TRBJ1-1; TRBD1 matches 11 bases. The germline CDR1 and CDR2 sequences are SNHLY and FYNNEI. Germline trimming cut 11 bases from V and 10 bases from J; bases unmatched to any gene: 12. The CDR3 has 13 amino acids. CDR3 sequence: CAGGTGGFRGAFF. In DNA form, the CDR3 reads TGTGCCGGAGGGACAGGGGGTTTTCGGGGAGCTTTCTTT.

The chain combines TRBV6-5 with TRBJ2-7, with 7 bases matching TRBD1. V gave up 6 bases and J gave up 2 bases; unmatched junction bases: 10. CDR1 is MNHEY, CDR2 SVGAGI, per germline. The CDR3 totals 15 residues. CDR3 residues: CASRKQDRETYEQYF. The CDR3 DNA sequence: TGTGCCAGCAGAAAACAAGACAGGGAAACCTACGAGCAGTACTTC.